Listed here are 18 T cell receptor beta chains from one sample, sequenced in a study of T cell repertoires in cytomegalovirus infection. The antigens these receptors bind are not known. TCRdb called the reads again in MiXCR, with one record for every CDR3 protein. Here the sample spans some 940,000 distinct CDR3 sequences, about a third being singletons. The sequenced sample was cultured CD8+ T cells from PBMCs, obtained from culture after CMV antigen stimulation. The receptors were sampled from a human donor in good health (CMV status not recorded). Some clones in this sample may be carry-over from other donors' samples.

The sample holds many counts of this clonotype. This chain uses TRBV7-8 with TRBJ2-1; 7 bases are a match to TRBD2. From germline, CDR1 is SGHVS and CDR2 FQNEAQ. The V gene end was trimmed by 3 bases and the J gene end by 10 bases; junction bases not matched to a gene: 9. CDR3 length: 14 amino acids. The CDR3 nucleotides read TGTGCCAGCAGCTTTAACCGACTAGCTGGGGAGCAGTTCTTC. Amino acid sequence: CASSFNRLAGEQFF.

The chain is built from TRBV20-1 and TRBJ1-1; D is possibly TRBD1 (6 bases). The CDR3 covers 14 residues. Germline CDR1 is DFQATT and CDR2 is SNEGSKA (reference sequence). V was cut by 5 bases and J by 1 base, with 14 bases left in between. DNA for the CDR3: TGCAGTGCTGACCGAGGGGGAGGGAACACTGAAGCTTTCTTT. It codes for CSADRGGGNTEAFF.

This clonotype has a handful of counts. The rearrangement uses TRBV7-4 and TRBJ1-2; a possible D gene is TRBD1 (5 bases). Germline V lookup: CDR1 SGHVT, CDR2 SQSDAQ. This CDR3 contains 16 residues. The V end lost 5 bases, the J end lost 0 bases, and 16 bases lay between the germline ends. DNA of the CDR3: TGTGCCAGCAGCCTCTCTGGCGGGGCTCCTAACTATGGCTACACCTTC. As protein: CASSLSGGAPNYGYTF.

The V call is TRBV12-5, the J call TRBJ1-2, with 8 nucleotides matching TRBD1. The germline CDR1 and CDR2 sequences are LGHNT and FRNRAP. The V and J ends lost 2 bases and 5 bases, in that order; junction bases with no gene match: 10. The CDR3 has 16 residues. The DNA for the CDR3 is TGTGCTAGTGGTTTGTCCTGGGACAGGAACTCTTATGGCTACACCTTC. It is translated as CASGLSWDRNSYGYTF.

The J gene is TRBJ1-1, the V gene TRBV20-1, with D uncertain. Germline V gene data show CDR1 as DFQATT and CDR2 as SNEGSKA (reference sequence). The V and J ends lost 0 bases and 0 bases respectively, with 14 bases between them. The CDR3 totals 16 residues. CDR3 coding DNA: TGCAGTGCTAGAGATCGGGAGGAGGTATTGAACACTGAAGCTTTCTTT. This codes for CSARDREEVLNTEAFF.

For this clonotype: One end of the junction is discordant with germline, which a read error may explain. The rearrangement joins TRBV4-1 to TRBJ1-4; 11 positions agree with TRBD1. CDR3 length: 14 residues. Looked up from germline, CDR1 is MGHRA and CDR2 is YSYEKL. This CDR3 reads CASSQGQGGEKLFF. Here the CDR3 DNA reads TGTGCCAGCAGCCAGGGACAGGGGGGAGAAAAACTGTTTTTT.

V and J are TRBV4-2 and TRBJ1-5; no clear D gene. V was cut by 0 bases and J by 2 bases, with 11 bases left in between. This CDR3 has 16 residues. Per the germline V gene, CDR1 is LGHNA and CDR2 is YNFKEQ. The CDR3 spells CASSQEWRMGNQPQHF. In DNA, the CDR3 is TGTGCCAGCAGCCAAGAGTGGAGGATGGGCAATCAGCCCCAGCATTTT.

V is TRBV25-1 and J is TRBJ2-5; no clear D gene. The CDR3 runs to 14 residues. With 3 bases removed from V and 5 bases from J, the gap between germline ends came to 13 bases. The germline V gene encodes CDR1 MGHDK and CDR2 SYGVNS. The CDR3 region has the DNA TGTGCCAGCAGTGACGGCCCTTTGTACGAGACCCAGTACTTC. Protein sequence: CASSDGPLYETQYF.

The rearrangement joins TRBV4-2 to TRBJ2-1; TRBD2 matches 12 bases. This CDR3 is built from 16 residues. The ends lost 2 bases at V and 7 bases at J; junction bases unmatched: 6. The germline CDR1 and CDR2 sequences are LGHNA and YNFKEQ. CDR3 sequence reads: CASSQPSGGEDNEQFF. In nucleotides, the CDR3 is TGTGCCAGCAGCCAACCTAGCGGGGGGGAGGATAATGAGCAGTTCTTC.

This clonotype was detected a few times. V usage is TRBV12-3 or TRBV12-4 and J usage is TRBJ1-4; tentative D call: TRBD1 (5 bases). CDR3 length: 15 amino acids. V lost 4 bases and J 10 bases, leaving 19 bases between the germline ends. The CDR3 nucleotides read TGTGCCAGCAGTTACCAGACAGCCCCGGGGGGAAAACTGTTTTTT. The encoded protein is CASSYQTAPGGKLFF.

The gene calls are TRBV5-6 and TRBJ2-5, with 10 nucleotides matching TRBD2. V was clipped by 1 base and J by 0 bases; unmatched bases: 9. The CDR3 extends over 18 amino acids. Germline V gene lookup returns CDR1 SGHDT and CDR2 YYEEEE. In DNA, the CDR3 is TGTGCCAGCAGCTTGTTGGGGTTTAGCGGGGGGCACCAAGAGACCCAGTACTTC. Translated: CASSLLGFSGGHQETQYF.

This clonotype occurred a few times. The rearrangement joins TRBV7-6 to TRBJ2-3; weak D call: TRBD2 (5 bases). The CDR3 extends over 16 amino acids. The V end was cut by 1 base, the J end by 0 bases, with 11 bases between. Germline CDR1 and CDR2: SGHVS and FNYEAQ. The CDR3 region is CASSLGGRTSTDTQYF. The CDR3 DNA follows: TGTGCCAGCAGCTTAGGTGGACGGACTAGCACAGATACGCAGTATTTT.

This clonotype appeared a few times. The chain carries TRBV7-8 and TRBJ1-1; D might be TRBD1 (6 bases). The CDR3 runs 15 residues. The V and J ends lost 2 bases and 4 bases respectively, with 14 bases between them. In germline, CDR1 is SGHVS, CDR2 FQNEAQ. CDR3 region: CASSLRTAGVTEAFF. Written as DNA, the CDR3 is TGTGCCAGCAGCTTACGGACGGCAGGGGTCACTGAAGCTTTCTTT.

This chain joins TRBV7-2 and TRBJ1-4, with 8 bases lining up with TRBD1. Germline V gene lookup returns CDR1 SGHTA and CDR2 FQGNSA. The CDR3 is 17 residues long. The V and J ends lost 5 bases and 0 bases, in that order; junction bases with no gene match: 8. CDR3 sequence: CASSQTGVVTTNEKLFF. The CDR3 DNA is TGTGCCAGCAGCCAGACAGGGGTTGTAACAACTAATGAAAAACTGTTTTTT.

For the CDR3, the DNA is TGTGCCACCAGCACCACGCGGCGGGAGAACACTGAAGCTTTCTTT. It codes for CATSTTRRENTEAFF. This chain links TRBV15 with TRBJ1-1; unclear D gene. Germline CDR1 reads LNHNV; CDR2 reads YYDKDF (reference sequence). Trimming removed 4 bases from V and 1 base from J, with 13 bases in between. This CDR3 has 15 residues.

This clonotype was seen only a few times. The genes are TRBV6-2 or TRBV6-3 and TRBJ1-1; TRBD1 agrees at 9 bases. There are 17 residues in the CDR3. With 0 bases clipped from V and 1 base from J, the junction kept 6 bases outside the gene matches. In germline, CDR1 is MNHEY, CDR2 SVGEGT. The CDR3 here is CASSYSDRGLPNTEAFF. CDR3 in DNA: TGTGCCAGCAGTTACTCGGACAGGGGCCTTCCGAACACTGAAGCTTTCTTT.

This clonotype was seen only a few times. J is TRBJ2-7 and V is TRBV29-1, with 8 bases fitting TRBD1. J gave up 2 bases and V 0 bases, and 9 bases lay outside the gene matches. The CDR3 consists of 16 residues. Per germline, CDR1 SQVTM and CDR2 ANQGSEA. The CDR3 sequence: CSVEDFEQGEAYEQYF. The CDR3, as DNA: TGCAGCGTTGAAGATTTTGAACAGGGGGAAGCCTACGAGCAGTACTTC.

V usage is TRBV27 and J usage is TRBJ1-2, with a possible D match to TRBD1 (5 bases). The CDR3 is 14 residues long. V was trimmed by 8 bases and J by 3 bases, leaving 16 bases between them. Germline V CDR1 and CDR2: MNHEY, SMNVEV (reference sequence). CDR3 DNA sequence: TGTGCCAGCTGTCGATTGGGGGGGGACTATGGCTACACCTTC. Its translation is CASCRLGGDYGYTF.